What follows describes a single T cell receptor beta chain. As yet, its antigen is unknown. A J-beta primer mix and a sample-barcoded 5' primer were used in a second PCR of roughly 6 to 11 cycles. MiXCR, run by TCRdb on the 5' RACE reads, gives a single entry per CDR3 protein. The table has roughly 800,000 distinct CDR3 sequences, approximately 35% seen once. The data originate from a study of blood T cells in healthy people across ages. The study recruited healthy Caucasian donors from Russia who were aged roughly 6 to 100. Study-wide results and limits: Older individuals had lower TCR beta diversity per million T cells (the decline was roughly linear).

Germline V lookup: CDR1 SGHVS, CDR2 FQNEAQ. CDR3 length equals 15 residues. Deletions cut 0 bases from V and 5 bases from J, with 11 bases between. The sample comprised blood. This sequence was found in a man aged 18 to 29 in good health. This chain connects TRBV7-8 to TRBJ1-5; no firm D call. CDR3 bases: TGTGCCAGCAGCTTAGCGTCAGTCGCGTATCAGCCCCAGCATTTT. It specifies CASSLASVAYQPQHF.